One sample yielded the 25 T cell receptor beta chains listed below, sequenced in a study of blood T cell repertoires in COVID-19. Sequencing was performed with immunoSEQ multiplex PCR; in TCRdb, only in-frame clones are kept and a portion is missing. This sample has about 98,000 clones, with around nine tenths found just once. Sequencing was carried out using peripheral blood. The receptors were sampled from a woman aged 50 to 60 with COVID-19, enrolled during active disease.

The V and J genes are TRBV29-1 and TRBJ1-1, with D hard to call. The ends were cut back, 7 bases at V and 6 bases at J, with 18 bases in the middle. This CDR3 spans 13 amino acids. The germline gives CDR1 SQVTM, CDR2 ANQGSEA. The CDR3, as DNA: TGCAGCGCCGGTAGGGCTAAGGGAGCTGAAGCTTTCTTT. Translating gives CSAGRAKGAEAFF.

The CDR3 bases are TGTGCCAGCAGTACAGATCGCACAGATACGCAGTATTTT. It translates to CASSTDRTDTQYF. The chain couples TRBV6-4 to TRBJ2-3; D remains ambiguous. CDR1 and CDR2 from the germline V gene are MRHNA and SNTAGT. V dropped 5 bases and J dropped 1 base, with 7 bases sitting between them. CDR3 length: 13 amino acids.

This chain uses TRBV19 with TRBJ1-6; D is possibly TRBD1 (6 bases). The CDR3 runs 15 residues. CDR1 is LNHDA and CDR2 is SQIVND in the germline V gene (reference sequence). Trimming cost V 0 bases and J 7 bases, with 10 bases left between them. In nucleotides, the CDR3 is TGTGCCAGTAGTATAGATAGGGGGTTGAATTCACCCCTCCACTTT. It encodes CASSIDRGLNSPLHF. The full variable domain, completed using reference TRBV19 and TRBJ1-6, is DGGITQSPKYLFRKEGQNVTLSCEQNLNHDAMYWYRQDPGQGLRLIYYSQIVNDFQKGDIAEGYSVSREKKESFPLTVTSAQKNPTAFYLCASSIDRGLNSPLHFGNGTRLTVT.

The gene calls are TRBV19 and TRBJ2-7; 10 nucleotides line up with TRBD1. Germline-derived CDR1 and CDR2 are LNHDA and SQIVND (reference sequence). V shed 7 bases, J shed 5 bases, and the junction held 17 bases outside the gene matches. This CDR3 region has 17 residues. CDR3 residues: CASISGSAGTGAHEQYV. In nucleotides, the CDR3 is TGTGCCAGTATCTCAGGATCCGCCGGGACAGGGGCCCACGAGCAGTACGTC.

The chain has TRBV28 and TRBJ1-5, with TRBD1 as a possible D gene (6 bases). Germline lookup yields CDR1 MDHEN and CDR2 SYDVKM. V was trimmed by 5 bases and J by 5 bases, leaving 10 bases between them. This CDR3 is 13 amino acids long. CDR3 protein: CASSLQGDQPQHF. The CDR3 coding sequence is TGTGCCAGCAGTCTACAGGGAGATCAGCCCCAGCATTTT.

With respect to this clone: The same CDR3 also results from other DNA sequences found in this sample. The chain combines TRBV6-5 with TRBJ2-2; 11 bases line up with TRBD2. The CDR3 runs 15 residues. Germline values: CDR1 MNHEY, CDR2 SVGAGI. The trim removed 6 bases at V and 4 bases at J, leaving 4 bases unmatched. This CDR3 is CASRGTSGATGELFF. DNA of the CDR3: TGTGCCAGCAGGGGGACTAGCGGAGCCACCGGGGAGCTGTTTTTT.

This chain connects TRBV10-3 to TRBJ2-3; 9 positions agree with TRBD2. The CDR3 is made up of 17 amino acids. The ends lost 6 bases at V and 2 bases at J; junction bases unmatched: 12. Germline V gives CDR1 ENHRY, CDR2 SYGVKD. The CDR3 nucleotides read TGTGCCATCAGGCCCTCCGGGACTAGCACGTTCACAGATACGCAGTATTTT. This gives the protein CAIRPSGTSTFTDTQYF.

The rearrangement links TRBV19 to TRBJ2-5, with D unclear. This CDR3 spans 13 amino acids. V was clipped by 2 bases and J by 4 bases, with 8 bases between them. Germline lookup yields CDR1 LNHDA and CDR2 SQIVND (reference sequence). CDR3 nucleotides: TGTGCCAGTAGTATACCCCCCGGAGAGACCCAGTACTTC. It codes for CASSIPPGETQYF.

The chain links TRBV6-6 to TRBJ1-2; D ambiguous. CDR1 is MNHNY and CDR2 is SVGAGI in the germline V gene (reference sequence). The CDR3 consists of 13 residues. Trimming cost V 2 bases and J 6 bases, with 10 bases left between them. The CDR3 nucleotides are TGTGCCAGCAGTTACGGGCAGTCTGATGGCTACACCTTC. Protein: CASSYGQSDGYTF.

The V gene is TRBV2, the J gene TRBJ2-6; 8 nucleotides agree with TRBD1. After removal of 6 bases from V and 0 bases from J, the junction contained 10 bases not matched to a gene. Germline loops: CDR1 SNHLY, CDR2 FYNNEI. This CDR3 comprises 18 residues. As DNA, the CDR3 is TGTGCCAGCAGAAGAGCCGGGACAGGTTTCTCTGGGGCCAACGTCCTGACTTTC. This gives the protein CASRRAGTGFSGANVLTF.

The chain carries TRBV7-9 and TRBJ2-3; unclear D gene. V was trimmed by 0 bases and J by 2 bases, leaving 6 bases between them. Germline V lookup: CDR1 SEHNR, CDR2 FQNEAQ (reference sequence). The CDR3 consists of 14 residues. CDR3 residues: CASSLAQNTDTQYF. The DNA for the CDR3 is TGTGCCAGCAGCTTAGCCCAGAACACAGATACGCAGTATTTT.

The chain links TRBV15 to TRBJ2-5; tentative D call: TRBD2 (6 bases). Germline V gene sequence: CDR1 LNHNV, CDR2 YYDKDF (reference sequence). V lost 8 bases and J 5 bases, leaving 15 bases between the germline ends. The CDR3 length is 13 residues. CDR3 protein: CATGGVSGETQYF. CDR3 DNA sequence: TGTGCCACCGGAGGGGTTTCAGGGGAGACCCAGTACTTC.

V gene TRBV19 combines with J gene TRBJ1-1; D is unresolved. Germline CDR1 reads LNHDA; CDR2 reads SQIVND (reference sequence). The V and J ends lost 3 bases and 2 bases respectively, with 10 bases between them. The CDR3 is 14 amino acids. This CDR3 is CASSMNSFNTEAFF. CDR3 coding DNA: TGTGCCAGTAGTATGAACAGCTTTAACACTGAAGCTTTCTTT.

This clone was seen a handful of times. The chain is built from TRBV19 and TRBJ1-3, with 7 bases matching TRBD1. The V gene end was trimmed by 8 bases and the J gene end by 4 bases; junction bases not matched to a gene: 8. This CDR3 is 14 amino acids long. Germline V lookup: CDR1 LNHDA, CDR2 SQIVND (reference sequence). CDR3 sequence: CASFDRATGNTIYF. The CDR3 coding sequence is TGTGCCAGTTTCGACAGGGCGACGGGAAACACCATATATTTT.

This clone came up once. The chain employs TRBV11-3 and TRBJ1-3, with a weak D call TRBD1 (6 bases). CDR1 and CDR2 (germline): SGHNT, YENEEA. Between the trimmed V and J ends, which lost 2 bases and 0 bases, there was a span of 11 bases. This CDR3 comprises 16 residues. CDR3 DNA sequence: TGTGCCAGCAGCTTAAGAGGGGGACCCTCTGGAAACACCATATATTTT. As protein: CASSLRGGPSGNTIYF.

The chain recombines TRBV5-1 with TRBJ1-6, with D maybe TRBD1 (6 bases). The CDR3 has 15 amino acids. Looked up from germline, CDR1 is SGHRS and CDR2 is YFSETQ. The germline V and J ends were trimmed by 5 bases and 5 bases, with 14 bases remaining between them. The CDR3 loop is CASSRGADNNSPLHF. The CDR3 nucleotides read TGCGCCAGCAGTCGGGGGGCCGATAATAATTCACCCCTCCACTTT.

The chain has TRBV5-1 and TRBJ1-1; TRBD1 matches 9 bases. The CDR3 covers 15 residues. With 2 bases clipped from V and 5 bases from J, the junction kept 7 bases outside the gene matches. CDR1 and CDR2 from the germline V gene are SGHRS and YFSETQ. CDR3 DNA sequence: TGCGCCAGCAGCTTCTCACAGGGGGCGAGGACTGAAGCTTTCTTT. This codes for CASSFSQGARTEAFF.

The chain joins TRBV7-2 to TRBJ2-1; 14 bases align to TRBD2. The CDR3 covers 17 residues. The germline CDR1 and CDR2 sequences are SGHTA and FQGNSA. Trimming cost V 5 bases and J 6 bases; bases outside gene matches: 9. DNA of the CDR3: TGTGCCAGCAGCACCGTGGGACTAGCGGGGGCCGGCAATGAGCAGTTCTTC. Translated: CASSTVGLAGAGNEQFF.

A single count supports this clone. The chain employs TRBV4-3 and TRBJ1-2; tentatively, D is TRBD1 (5 bases). Trimming pared 0 bases from V and 3 bases from J, leaving 11 bases between. Germline loops: CDR1 LGHNA, CDR2 YSLEER. This CDR3 is built from 15 residues. The CDR3 nucleotides are TGCGCCAGCAGCCAAGACCAGGGCGGCTACTATGGCTACACCTTC. This sequence encodes CASSQDQGGYYGYTF.

The chain has TRBV7-9 and TRBJ1-5; a possible D gene is TRBD1 (5 bases). Germline CDR1 SEHNR, CDR2 FQNEAQ (reference sequence). The V end was cut by 3 bases, the J end by 10 bases, with 10 bases between. The CDR3 consists of 12 residues. CDR3 sequence (DNA): TGTGCCAGCAGCTTTCCGGGGGAACCCCAGCATTTT. It encodes CASSFPGEPQHF.

The chain recombines TRBV9 with TRBJ1-6; D ambiguous. Trimming took off 4 bases at V and 0 bases at J, with 11 bases between the two ends. The CDR3 loop spans 16 amino acids. The germline V gene encodes CDR1 SGDLS and CDR2 YYNGEE. The CDR3 DNA reads TGTGCCAGCAGCCCCTACCAAAGCTCCTATAATTCACCCCTCCACTTT. It is translated as CASSPYQSSYNSPLHF.

The V call is TRBV5-1, the J call TRBJ1-2, with 9 bases identical to TRBD1. Germline V gene sequence: CDR1 SGHRS, CDR2 YFSETQ. V was clipped by 1 base and J by 8 bases; unmatched bases: 9. The CDR3 extends over 15 amino acids. DNA of the CDR3: TGCGCCAGCAGCTTGAGGGGACAGGGTAGCAACGGCTACACCTTC. It translates to CASSLRGQGSNGYTF.

The chain employs TRBV27 and TRBJ1-2; D is unclear. This CDR3 is 15 amino acids long. CDR1 is MNHEY, CDR2 SMNVEV, per germline (reference sequence). Trimming took 2 bases from V and 3 from J, leaving 13 bases between them. The CDR3 nucleotides are TGTGCCAGCAGTTTAACGTGGCAGAGCGACTATGGCTACACCTTC. Its protein is CASSLTWQSDYGYTF.

This clone was picked up a small number of times. The V gene is TRBV28, the J gene TRBJ1-5, with 8 bases lining up with TRBD1. The ends lost 3 bases at V and 2 bases at J; junction bases unmatched: 15. This CDR3 comprises 19 residues. Germline V CDR1 and CDR2: MDHEN, SYDVKM. The CDR3 protein is CASSFYSTGTGRGNQPQHF. The CDR3 nucleotides are TGTGCCAGCAGTTTCTACTCGACCGGGACAGGAAGAGGCAATCAGCCCCAGCATTTT.

The chain employs TRBV7-2 and TRBJ2-1; 8 bases line up with TRBD2. V lost 5 bases, J lost 7 bases, and 7 bases stayed unmatched. The CDR3 extends over 14 amino acids. Germline CDR1 is SGHTA and CDR2 is FQGNSA. The CDR3 coding sequence is TGTGCCAGCAGCCCTGGAGCGGGGGAAAATGAGCAGTTCTTC. It codes for CASSPGAGENEQFF.